These T cell receptor beta chains were read from a single sample in a study of blood T cell repertoires in COVID-19. Libraries were prepared by immunoSEQ multiplex PCR; TCRdb keeps only in-frame clonotypes and omits some of them. The sample includes fewer than 450,000 clones, approximately 90% of them seen just once. Sequencing input: peripheral blood. The receptors were gathered from a woman aged 18-29 years who had recovered from COVID-19. The CDR3 runs from the conserved cysteine through the conserved F or W. The order of the fields is J gene, clone size, D gene, V gene, CDR3 DNA, CDR3 protein. D genes are given only for firm matches. Not all rows give a size; the values are once, few, many and, for expanded clones, a class.

>TRBJ2-5|-|-|TRBV10-2
TGCGCCAGCAGTGAGTCGACTTTTTTGCCCCAAGAGACCCAGTACTTC
CASSESTFLPQETQYF
>TRBJ1-5|-|-|TRBV12-3/TRBV12-4
TGTGCCAGCAGTTATCCTAATCAGCCCCAGCATTTT
CASSYPNQPQHF
>TRBJ2-1|-|TRBD2|TRBV2
TGTGCCATCCTCTGGACTAGCGGTGGGAGGGAGCAGTTCTTC
CAILWTSGGREQFF
>TRBJ2-3|-|-|TRBV5-5
TGTGCCAGCAGCTTGGCGGGGGGCACAGATACGCAGTATTTT
CASSLAGGTDTQYF
>TRBJ1-2|few|TRBD1|TRBV27
TGTGCCAGCAGTTTATGGGGACAGGGGGCGAGAGGCTACACCTTC
CASSLWGQGARGYTF
>TRBJ1-2|-|-|TRBV12-3/TRBV12-4
TGTGCCAGCCAGACCCCCGGGTATGGCTACACCTTC
CASQTPGYGYTF
>TRBJ2-1|-|TRBD2|TRBV12-5
TGTGCTAGTGGTCCCACCCCAGCGGGGCTGCCCTACAATGAGCAGTTCTTC
CASGPTPAGLPYNEQFF
>TRBJ2-3|-|-|TRBV6-5
TGTGCCAGCAGCGCCCCGGGATTTAGCACAGATACGCAGTATTTT
CASSAPGFSTDTQYF
>TRBJ2-3|-|TRBD1|TRBV9
TGTGCCAGCAGCATTCGACCGGGACAGGGGTTTGATACGCAGTATTTT
CASSIRPGQGFDTQYF
>TRBJ2-1|-|-|TRBV2
TGTGCCAGCAGGAGGGATACAGCTGGGCAGTTCTTC
CASRRDTAGQFF
>TRBJ2-2|once|TRBD2|TRBV30
TGTGCCTGGAGTGCGCCGGGACTAAACACCGGGGAGCTGTTTTTT
CAWSAPGLNTGELFF
>TRBJ2-1|-|-|TRBV2
TGTGCCAGCGAGCGTCTCTACAATGAGCAGTTCTTC
CASERLYNEQFF
>TRBJ1-2|-|TRBD1|TRBV14
TGTGCCAGCAGCCAATCCGACAGGGCGTTGAACTATGGCTACACCTTC
CASSQSDRALNYGYTF
>TRBJ1-1|-|TRBD1|TRBV5-6
TGTGCCAGCAGACCGGACAGGGGCGGCACGAACACTGAAGCTTTCTTT
CASRPDRGGTNTEAFF
>TRBJ2-1|-|-|TRBV11-3
TGTGCCAGCAGCTTAGGATTCTCAGCGGGCTTTGAGCAGTTCTTC
CASSLGFSAGFEQFF
>TRBJ2-1|-|TRBD2|TRBV6-6
TGTGCCAGCAGTCTTCGGACTAGCGGGGGATACAATGAGCAGTTCTTC
CASSLRTSGGYNEQFF
>TRBJ1-1|few|-|TRBV6-5
TGTGCCAGCACCATGGGACAGAACACTGAAGCTTTCTTT
CASTMGQNTEAFF